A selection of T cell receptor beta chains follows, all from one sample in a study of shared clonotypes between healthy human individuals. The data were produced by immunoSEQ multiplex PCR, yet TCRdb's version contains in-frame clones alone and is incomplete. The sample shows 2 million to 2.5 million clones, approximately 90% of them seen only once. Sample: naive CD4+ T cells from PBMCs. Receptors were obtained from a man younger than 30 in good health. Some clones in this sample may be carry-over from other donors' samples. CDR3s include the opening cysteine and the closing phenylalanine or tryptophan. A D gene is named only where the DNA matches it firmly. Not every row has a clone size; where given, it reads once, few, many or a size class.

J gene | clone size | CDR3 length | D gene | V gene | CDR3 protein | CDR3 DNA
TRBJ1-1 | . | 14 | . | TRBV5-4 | CASSFGGLNTEAFF | TGTGCCAGCAGCTTTGGCGGCCTGAACACTGAAGCTTTCTTT
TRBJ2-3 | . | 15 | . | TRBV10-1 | CASSDLQGNTDTQYF | TGCGCCAGCAGCGACCTTCAGGGTAACACAGATACGCAGTATTTT
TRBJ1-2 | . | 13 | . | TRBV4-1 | CASSQGGTYGYTF | TGCGCCAGCAGCCAAGGGGGGACCTATGGCTACACCTTC
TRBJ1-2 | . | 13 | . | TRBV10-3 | CAISGLGEGGYTF | TGTGCCATCAGCGGCCTAGGGGAGGGAGGCTACACCTTC
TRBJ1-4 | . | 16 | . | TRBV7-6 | CASSPDPRGTNEKLFF | TGTGCCAGCAGCCCTGATCCTAGAGGCACTAATGAAAAACTGTTTTTT
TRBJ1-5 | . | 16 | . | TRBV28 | CASSPGPPRSNQPQHF | TGTGCCAGCAGTCCGGGCCCCCCGCGTAGCAATCAGCCCCAGCATTTT
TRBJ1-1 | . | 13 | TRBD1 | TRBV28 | CASRRTGGNQAFF | TGTGCCAGCAGAAGGACAGGGGGAAACCAAGCTTTCTTT
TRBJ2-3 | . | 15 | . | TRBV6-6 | CASRLDWEGTDTQYF | TGTGCCAGCAGGCTGGACTGGGAGGGCACAGATACGCAGTATTTT
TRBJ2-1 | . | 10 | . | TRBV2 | CASRNNEQFF | TGTGCCAGCAGGAACAATGAGCAGTTCTTC
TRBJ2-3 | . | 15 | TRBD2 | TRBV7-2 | CASSLGPSGIDTQYF | TGTGCCAGCAGCTTAGGCCCTAGCGGGATAGATACGCAGTATTTT
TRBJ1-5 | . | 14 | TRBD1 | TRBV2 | CASGDRVGNQPQHF | TGTGCCAGCGGGGACAGGGTTGGGAATCAGCCCCAGCATTTT
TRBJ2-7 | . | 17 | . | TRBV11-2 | CASSLELAAGSSYEQYF | TGTGCCAGCAGCTTAGAATTGGCGGCAGGGAGCTCCTACGAGCAGTACTTC
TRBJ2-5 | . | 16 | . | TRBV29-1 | CSVSLLSFGTPETQYF | TGCAGCGTTTCTCTACTCAGTTTCGGTACCCCGGAGACCCAGTACTTC
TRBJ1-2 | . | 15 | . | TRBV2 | CTTPPAKTVPYGYTF | TGTACCACCCCCCCGGCGAAGACTGTCCCCTATGGCTACACCTTC
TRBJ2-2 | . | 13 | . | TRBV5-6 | CASSFLRFGELFF | TGTGCCAGCAGCTTTTTACGGTTCGGAGAGCTGTTTTTT
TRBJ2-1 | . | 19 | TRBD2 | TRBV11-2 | CASSSQLAGVTGSYNEQFF | TGTGCCAGCAGTTCACAACTAGCGGGAGTAACGGGGTCCTACAATGAGCAGTTCTTC
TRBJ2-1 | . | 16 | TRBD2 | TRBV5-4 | CASSHSGRSLGDEQFF | TGTGCCAGCAGTCATAGCGGGAGGTCCCTCGGAGATGAGCAGTTCTTC
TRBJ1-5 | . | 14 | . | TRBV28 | CASSFAGGGKPQHF | TGTGCCAGCTCCTTCGCAGGCGGGGGGAAGCCCCAGCATTTT
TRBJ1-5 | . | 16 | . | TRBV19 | CASSVFPWTGDQPQHF | TGTGCCAGTAGCGTCTTCCCGTGGACCGGGGATCAGCCCCAGCATTTT
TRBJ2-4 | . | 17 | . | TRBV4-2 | CASSPSAGALAKNIQYF | TGTGCCAGCAGCCCCTCGGCAGGGGCTTTAGCCAAAAACATTCAGTACTTC
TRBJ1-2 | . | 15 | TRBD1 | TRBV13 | CASSPDRQGMRGYTF | TGTGCCAGCAGCCCAGACCGACAGGGAATGCGTGGCTACACCTTC
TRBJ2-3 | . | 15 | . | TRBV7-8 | CASSLVLVGTDTQYF | TGTGCCAGCAGCTTAGTCCTAGTAGGGACAGATACGCAGTATTTT
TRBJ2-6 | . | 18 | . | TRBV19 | CASSMAASRGSGANVLTF | TGTGCCAGTAGTATGGCCGCTTCCCGGGGCTCTGGGGCCAACGTCCTGACTTTC
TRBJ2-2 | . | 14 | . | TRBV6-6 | CASSLTDKSGELFF | TGTGCCAGCAGTCTCACTGACAAGTCCGGGGAGCTGTTTTTT
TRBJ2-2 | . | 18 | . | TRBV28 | CASTPMWAGGGDTGELFF | TGTGCCAGCACCCCGATGTGGGCGGGCGGAGGGGACACCGGGGAGCTGTTTTTT
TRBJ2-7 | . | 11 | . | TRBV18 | CASSAAYEQYF | TGTGCCAGCTCGGCAGCCTACGAGCAGTACTTC
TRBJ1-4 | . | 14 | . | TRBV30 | CAWTGSTVNEKLFF | TGTGCCTGGACGGGGTCGACGGTTAATGAAAAACTGTTTTTT
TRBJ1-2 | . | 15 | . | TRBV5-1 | CASSLGQGTVGGYTF | TGCGCCAGCAGCTTGGGTCAGGGGACTGTCGGTGGCTACACCTTC
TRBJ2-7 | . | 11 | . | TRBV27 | CASSNRFEQYF | TGTGCCAGCAGCAACAGGTTCGAGCAGTACTTC
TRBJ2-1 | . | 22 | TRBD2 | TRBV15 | CATSRSSDVTSGRESSYNEQFF | TGTGCCACCAGCAGATCGAGTGACGTGACTAGCGGGAGGGAGAGCTCCTACAATGAGCAGTTCTTC
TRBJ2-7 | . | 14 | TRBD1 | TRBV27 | CASSYGTGAYEQYF | TGTGCCAGCAGTTACGGGACAGGGGCCTACGAGCAGTACTTC
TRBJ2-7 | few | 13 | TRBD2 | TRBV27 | CASRTSGRYEQYF | TGTGCCAGCAGGACTAGCGGGAGATACGAGCAGTACTTC
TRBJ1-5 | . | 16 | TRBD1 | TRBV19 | CASSIGTGRGNQPQHF | TGTGCCAGTAGTATAGGGACAGGGAGAGGCAATCAGCCCCAGCATTTT
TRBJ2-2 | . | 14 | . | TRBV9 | CASSPRGFDGELFF | TGTGCCAGCAGCCCACGAGGTTTCGACGGGGAGCTGTTTTTT
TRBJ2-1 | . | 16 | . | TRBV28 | CASTATGQGIYNEQFF | TGTGCCAGCACTGCCACGGGGCAGGGGATTTACAATGAGCAGTTCTTC
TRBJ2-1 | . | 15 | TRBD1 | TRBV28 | CASSLAGTGYNEQFF | TGTGCCAGCAGTTTAGCCGGGACAGGGTACAATGAGCAGTTCTTC
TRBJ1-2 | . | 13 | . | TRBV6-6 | CASSQTGSYGYTF | TGTGCCAGCAGTCAGACCGGGAGCTATGGCTACACCTTC
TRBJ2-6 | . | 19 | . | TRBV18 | CASSPPFFRGVAGANVLTF | TGTGCCAGCTCACCACCGTTCTTCCGCGGGGTAGCTGGGGCCAACGTCCTGACTTTC
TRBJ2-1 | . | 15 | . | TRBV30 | CAWSVRSTIANEQFF | TGTGCCTGGAGTGTTCGCTCTACGATAGCAAATGAGCAGTTCTTC
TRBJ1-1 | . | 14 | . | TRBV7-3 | CASSLAAMNTEAFF | TGTGCCAGCAGCTTAGCGGCTATGAACACTGAAGCTTTCTTT
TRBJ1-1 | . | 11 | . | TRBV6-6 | CASSYRFEAFF | TGTGCCAGCAGTTACAGATTCGAAGCTTTCTTT
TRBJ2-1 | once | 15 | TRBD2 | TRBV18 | CASSPLAGTINEQFF | TGTGCCAGCTCACCCCTAGCGGGAACGATAAATGAGCAGTTCTTC
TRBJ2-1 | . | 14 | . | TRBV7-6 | CASSLILKGDEQFF | TGTGCCAGCAGCTTAATATTGAAGGGAGATGAGCAGTTCTTC
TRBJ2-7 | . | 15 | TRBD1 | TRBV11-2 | CASSLRGLISYEQYF | TGTGCCAGCAGCTTAAGGGGGCTCATCTCCTACGAGCAGTACTTC
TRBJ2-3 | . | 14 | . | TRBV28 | CASSWGATPDTQYF | TGTGCCAGCAGTTGGGGGGCGACGCCAGATACGCAGTATTTT
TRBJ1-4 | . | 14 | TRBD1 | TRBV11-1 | CASSFGTGDEKLFF | TGTGCCAGCAGCTTCGGGACAGGGGACGAAAAACTGTTTTTT
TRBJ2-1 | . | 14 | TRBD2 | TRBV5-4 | CASSPWAGANEQFF | TGTGCCAGCAGTCCCTGGGCGGGAGCTAATGAGCAGTTCTTC
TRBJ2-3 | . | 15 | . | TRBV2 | CASSADPTGTDTQYF | TGTGCCAGCAGTGCGGACCCCACGGGCACAGATACGCAGTATTTT
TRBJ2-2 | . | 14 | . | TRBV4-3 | CASSQARRTGELFF | TGCGCCAGCAGCCAAGCTAGAAGAACCGGGGAGCTGTTTTTT
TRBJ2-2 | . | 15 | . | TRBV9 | CASSVGGPGAGELFF | TGTGCCAGCAGCGTAGGGGGACCCGGGGCCGGGGAGCTGTTTTTT
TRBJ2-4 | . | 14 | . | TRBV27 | CASSPLGVKNIQYF | TGTGCCAGCAGTCCCCTGGGGGTCAAAAACATTCAGTACTTC
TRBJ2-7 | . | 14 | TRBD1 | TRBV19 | CASSTPGQTYEQYF | TGTGCCAGTAGCACACCGGGACAGACCTACGAGCAGTACTTC
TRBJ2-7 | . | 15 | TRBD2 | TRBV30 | CAWRGTSGSFHEQYF | TGTGCCTGGAGGGGGACTAGCGGGAGTTTCCACGAGCAGTACTTC
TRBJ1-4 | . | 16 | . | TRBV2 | CASSRDKYSEVEKLFF | TGTGCCAGCAGTCGGGACAAGTACTCCGAAGTTGAAAAACTGTTTTTT
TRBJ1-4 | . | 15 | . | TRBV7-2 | CASSSHRTLKGELFF | TGTGCCAGCAGCTCCCACCGGACCCTCAAGGGGGAACTGTTTTTT
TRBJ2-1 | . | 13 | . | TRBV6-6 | CASSTLMGGEQFF | TGTGCCAGCAGTACCCTGATGGGGGGTGAGCAGTTCTTC
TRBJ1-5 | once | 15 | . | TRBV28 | CASSTGRYSNQPQHF | TGTGCCAGCAGCACCGGTCGATATAGCAATCAGCCCCAGCATTTT
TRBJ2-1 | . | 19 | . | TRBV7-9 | CASSFSLSTGPSSYNEQFF | TGTGCCAGCAGCTTCTCTCTTAGTACAGGGCCCAGCTCCTACAATGAGCAGTTCTTC
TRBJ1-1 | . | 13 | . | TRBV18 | CASSLTVNTEAFF | TGTGCCAGCTCACTTACGGTAAACACTGAAGCTTTCTTT